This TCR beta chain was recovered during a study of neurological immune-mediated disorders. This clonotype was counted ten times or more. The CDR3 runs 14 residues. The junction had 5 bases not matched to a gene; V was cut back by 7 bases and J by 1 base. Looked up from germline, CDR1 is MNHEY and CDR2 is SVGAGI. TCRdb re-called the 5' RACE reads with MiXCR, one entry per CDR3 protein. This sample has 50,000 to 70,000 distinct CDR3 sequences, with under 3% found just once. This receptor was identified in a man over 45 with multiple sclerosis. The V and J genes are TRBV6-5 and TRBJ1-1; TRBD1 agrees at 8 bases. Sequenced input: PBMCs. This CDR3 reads CASNDRGGNTEAFF. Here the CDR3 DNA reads TGTGCCAGCAACGACAGGGGAGGGAACACTGAAGCTTTCTTT.